The 21 T cell receptor beta chains below come from one sample, sequenced in a study of T cells after yellow fever vaccination. TCRdb recomputed calls from the 5' RACE reads with MiXCR, one row per CDR3 protein. The data contain about 630,000 distinct CDR3 sequences, 9% to 15% of them singletons. The sample was PBMCs, taken on the day of the yellow fever booster vaccination. The source of these receptors is a man in his thirties or forties who received the YFV17D yellow fever vaccine.

The J gene is TRBJ1-3, the V gene TRBV3-1; 8 nucleotides line up with TRBD1. The CDR3 sequence is 16 residues long. V was pared by 4 bases and J by 0 bases, with 5 bases of the junction left unmatched. CDR1 LGHDT and CDR2 YNNKEL come from the germline V gene (reference sequence). Here the CDR3 reads CASSPAGGLSGNTIYF. Written as DNA, the CDR3 is TGTGCCAGCAGCCCGGCAGGGGGCCTCTCTGGAAACACCATATATTTT.

The chain joins TRBV10-3 to TRBJ2-5; 7 bases line up with TRBD1. The germline CDR1 and CDR2 sequences are ENHRY and SYGVKD. Trimming at V came to 6 bases and at J to 3 bases, leaving 7 bases not matched to a gene. The CDR3 runs 14 residues. CDR3 amino acids: CAISESTGKETQYF. The CDR3 DNA reads as TGTGCCATCAGCGAATCGACAGGGAAAGAGACCCAGTACTTC.

The chain combines TRBV7-8 with TRBJ2-7; 9 positions match TRBD2. CDR3 length: 16 amino acids. Germline V gene data show CDR1 as SGHVS and CDR2 as FQNEAQ. V lost 6 bases to trimming and J lost 4 bases; unmatched junction nucleotides: 13. The CDR3 DNA reads TGTGCCAGCAGGTTATGGGGGGGTAGCGGGAGTTACGAGCAGTACTTC. Its protein product is CASRLWGGSGSYEQYF.

This clonotype was found a few times. The chain joins TRBV15 to TRBJ2-5, with 11 bases lining up with TRBD2. Germline lookup yields CDR1 LNHNV and CDR2 YYDKDF (reference sequence). Trimming cost V 7 bases and J 6 bases; bases outside gene matches: 10. The CDR3 is 15 amino acids. CDR3 in DNA: TGTGCCACCAATGGCGGGACTAGCGGCAAGAAGACCCAGTACTTC. This sequence encodes CATNGGTSGKKTQYF.

This clonotype was seen a handful of times. V is TRBV9 and J is TRBJ1-2, with TRBD1 as a possible D gene (6 bases). This CDR3 spans 13 amino acids. CDR1 and CDR2 (germline): SGDLS, YYNGEE. With 6 bases removed from V and 7 bases from J, the gap between germline ends came to 16 bases. The CDR3 here is CASTQRGEGGYTF. CDR3 nucleotides: TGTGCCAGCACCCAGAGGGGGGAGGGTGGCTACACCTTC.

The chain joins TRBV19 to TRBJ1-4; the match to TRBD1 covers 8 bases. There are 14 residues in the CDR3. The V gene's germline CDR1 is LNHDA and CDR2 SQIVND (reference sequence). Trimming removed 3 bases from V and 8 bases from J; junction bases left unmatched: 5. The CDR3 spells CASSIGTGAEKLFF. The CDR3 DNA is TGTGCCAGTAGTATCGGGACAGGCGCCGAAAAACTGTTTTTT.

This clonotype was seen many times. V gene TRBV5-6 combines with J gene TRBJ2-1; 9 bases match TRBD2. V lost 3 bases, J lost 7 bases, and 11 bases stayed unmatched. The CDR3 totals 16 residues. Germline-derived CDR1 and CDR2 are SGHDT and YYEEEE. DNA for the CDR3: TGTGCCAGCAGCTCCCTGGCGGGAGGGCCGAGGAATGAGCAGTTCTTC. It specifies CASSSLAGGPRNEQFF.

V and J are TRBV11-2 and TRBJ1-2, with 12 bases lining up with TRBD1. Germline CDR1 reads SGHAT; CDR2 reads FQNNGV. The CDR3 extends over 19 amino acids. V lost 5 bases, J lost 2 bases, and 15 bases stayed unmatched. CDR3 loop: CASSDARQGQGAGNYGYTF. The CDR3, as DNA: TGTGCCAGCAGCGACGCCAGACAGGGACAGGGGGCAGGGAACTATGGCTACACCTTC.

The chain carries TRBV12-3 or TRBV12-4 and TRBJ2-5; D call uncertain. This CDR3 spans 13 amino acids. The V and J ends lost 6 bases and 1 base respectively, with 9 bases between them. Written as DNA, the CDR3 is TGTGCCAGCAGGGGTACAGTCCAAGAGACCCAGTACTTC. Its protein is CASRGTVQETQYF.

This clonotype was recorded a few times. This chain joins TRBV5-6 and TRBJ1-6, with 9 bases lining up with TRBD1. Per germline, CDR1 SGHDT and CDR2 YYEEEE. The CDR3 is made up of 14 amino acids. V shed 4 bases and J 10 bases; nucleotides not matched to a gene: 6. The CDR3: CASSAGTGFSPLHF. The CDR3 region has the DNA TGTGCCAGCAGCGCCGGGACAGGGTTCTCACCCCTCCACTTT. Combining the CDR3 with reference TRBV5-6 and TRBJ1-6 gives the whole variable domain DAGVTQSPTHLIKTRGQQVTLRCSPKSGHDTVSWYQQALGQGPQFIFQYYEEEERQRGNFPDRFSGHQFPNYSSELNVNALLLGDSALYLCASSAGTGFSPLHFGNGTRLTVT.

This clonotype was counted a few times. The chain uses TRBV7-2 and TRBJ1-1; no firm D call. CDR1 is SGHTA and CDR2 is FQGNSA in the germline V gene. Trimming shortened V by 2 bases and J by 4 bases, and 11 bases separated the two germline ends. The CDR3 loop spans 14 amino acids. CDR3: CASSLSYGATEAFF. CDR3 nucleotides: TGTGCCAGCAGCTTATCCTACGGAGCCACTGAAGCTTTCTTT.

The chain uses TRBV5-8 and TRBJ1-2, with 8 bases fitting TRBD1. CDR1 and CDR2 from the germline V gene are SGHTS and YDEGEE. J gave up 3 bases and V 4 bases, and 8 bases lay outside the gene matches. The CDR3 length is 15 residues. The CDR3 here is CASSPTGQGDYGYTF. The CDR3 bases are TGTGCCAGCAGCCCTACTGGACAGGGTGACTATGGCTACACCTTC.

This clonotype was counted only a few times. The CDR3 coding sequence is TGCGCCAGCAGACCTACTAGCGGGAGTCCCTACGAGCAGTACTTC. This encodes CASRPTSGSPYEQYF. The rearrangement links TRBV5-1 to TRBJ2-7; 11 bases are shared with TRBD2. This CDR3 region has 15 residues. Germline V CDR1 and CDR2: SGHRS, YFSETQ. V trimming: 5 bases; J trimming: 2 bases; junction bases outside the gene matches: 6.

The J gene is TRBJ2-3, the V gene TRBV7-8, with 8 bases aligning to TRBD1. The germline gives CDR1 SGHVS, CDR2 FQNEAQ. The V gene end was trimmed by 5 bases and the J gene end by 7 bases; junction bases not matched to a gene: 11. The CDR3 runs to 15 residues. In DNA, the CDR3 is TGTGCCAGCAGCCCAGGACAGGGAGGCGTTCATACGCAGTATTTT. Translation gives CASSPGQGGVHTQYF.

This sequence joins TRBV18 and TRBJ2-5; 7 bases agree with TRBD1. Per germline, CDR1 KGHSH and CDR2 LQKENI. CDR3 length equals 16 residues. V shed 3 bases, J shed 5 bases, and the junction held 12 bases outside the gene matches. In nucleotides, the CDR3 is TGTGCCAGCTCACCGTTTCTGACAGGGATGGGGGAGACCCAGTACTTC. Protein: CASSPFLTGMGETQYF.

The CDR3 is CASSVARPVQTQYF. The CDR3 DNA sequence: TGTGCCAGCAGTGTGGCTAGGCCGGTCCAAACGCAGTATTTT. The chain links TRBV6-1 to TRBJ2-3; D remains ambiguous. From germline, CDR1 is MNHNS and CDR2 SASEGT. There are 14 residues in the CDR3. The V and J ends lost 4 bases and 9 bases respectively, with 17 bases between them.

There are a few counts of this clonotype. The chain uses TRBV5-1 and TRBJ2-1; 9 bases are a match to TRBD2. J was trimmed by 10 bases and V by 3 bases; bases with no gene match: 14. Looked up from germline, CDR1 is SGHRS and CDR2 is YFSETQ. The CDR3 extends over 16 amino acids. The CDR3 loop reads CASSSPAGGPSEEQFF. The DNA of the CDR3 is TGCGCCAGCAGCTCGCCGGCGGGAGGGCCCTCGGAGGAGCAGTTCTTC.

This clonotype was seen a few times. The genes are TRBV30 and TRBJ1-1, with D unclear. The CDR3 has 15 amino acids. From germline, CDR1 is GTSNPN and CDR2 SVGIG (reference sequence). Deletions cut 0 bases from V and 4 bases from J, with 15 bases between. The CDR3 reads CAWSVQGLGSTEAFF. Here the CDR3 DNA reads TGTGCCTGGAGTGTACAAGGGCTCGGGAGCACTGAAGCTTTCTTT.

This clonotype was seen many times. V usage is TRBV5-1 and J usage is TRBJ2-1; no definite D call. Trimming shortened V by 0 bases and J by 3 bases, and 4 bases separated the two germline ends. This CDR3 comprises 13 residues. Germline V gene data show CDR1 as SGHRS and CDR2 as YFSETQ. CDR3 in DNA: TGCGCCAGCAGCTTGGTTGACTACAATGAGCAGTTCTTC. Its protein is CASSLVDYNEQFF.

The J gene is TRBJ1-5, the V gene TRBV5-5, with D hard to call. Germline V gene data show CDR1 as SGHKS and CDR2 as YYEKEE (reference sequence). The CDR3 contains 15 residues. V shed 0 bases and J shed 0 bases, with 7 bases lying between them. The CDR3 nucleotides read TGTGCCAGCAGCTTGGAATCCCTTAGCAATCAGCCCCAGCATTTT. Its protein product is CASSLESLSNQPQHF.

The rearrangement joins TRBV20-1 to TRBJ2-3; D may be TRBD1 or TRBD2 (7 bases each). Germline CDR1 DFQATT, CDR2 SNEGSKA (reference sequence). The V end was cut by 7 bases, the J end by 2 bases, with 13 bases between. The CDR3 totals 13 residues. CDR3 bases: TGCAGTGGAGCGGGACAGACCACAGATACGCAGTATTTT. This codes for CSGAGQTTDTQYF.